Following are 15 T cell receptor beta chains from one sample sequenced in a study of human T cells and chemical hapten exposure. One entry per CDR3 protein, called by TCRdb with MiXCR from the RACE reads. The table lists under 95,000 distinct CDR3 sequences, 8.5% of them singletons, with about 2.5% in the top ten. The time point here: pre-sensitization, week 0. Treatment specified: therapeutic diphenylcyclopropenone sensitization with weekly scalp DPC. The source material was whole blood, sampled in connection with sensitization to the hapten diphenylcyclopropenone (DPC). The origin of the receptors is a middle-aged man with alopecia areata. Some clones in this sample may be carry-over from other donors' samples.

The CDR3 loop is CAWSVNVPDRFF. For the CDR3, the DNA is TGTGCCTGGAGTGTAAATGTTCCGGATAGGTTCTTC. The gene calls are TRBV30 and TRBJ2-1, with D unresolved. Deletions cut 0 bases from V and 15 bases from J, with 15 bases between. Germline loops: CDR1 GTSNPN, CDR2 SVGIG (reference sequence). The CDR3 is 12 residues long. Full variable domain (rest looked up from reference TRBV30 and TRBJ2-1): SQTIHQWPATLVQPVGSPLSLECTVEGTSNPNLYWYRQAAGRGLQLLFYSVGIGQISSEVPQNLSASRPQDRQFILSSKKLLLSDSGFYLCAWSVNVPDRFFGPGTRLTVL.

This clonotype was counted ten times or more. The chain is built from TRBV10-2 and TRBJ1-1; no reliable D call. Germline V gene sequence: CDR1 WSHSY, CDR2 SAAADI. The CDR3 is 17 amino acids. V was pared by 3 bases and J by 4 bases, with 21 bases between. The chain's CDR3 is CASSDSPVNVGITEAFF. In DNA, the CDR3 is TGCGCCAGCAGTGATTCCCCAGTGAATGTGGGGATCACTGAAGCTTTCTTT.

The table lists this clonotype with many counts. This chain connects TRBV6-5 to TRBJ2-7; D possibly matches TRBD1 or TRBD2 (6 bases each). V was pared by 6 bases and J by 8 bases, with 20 bases between. The germline CDR1 and CDR2 sequences are MNHEY and SVGAGI. The CDR3 sequence is 14 residues long. CDR3 coding DNA: TGTGCCAGCAGCCGACAGGAGGGGAGTGGAAAGCAGTACGTC. Translation gives CASSRQEGSGKQYV.

This clonotype was picked up a small number of times. V is TRBV3-1 and J is TRBJ2-2; no clear D gene. V lost 0 bases, J lost 3 bases, and 8 bases lay in between. In germline, CDR1 is LGHDT, CDR2 YNNKEL (reference sequence). The CDR3 sequence is 15 residues long. Here the CDR3 DNA reads TGTGCCAGCAGCCAAGACTTAAGGGACACCGGGGAGCTGTTTTTT. Translation gives CASSQDLRDTGELFF.

This clonotype appeared a few times. The chain carries TRBV6-6 and TRBJ2-1, with TRBD2 matching 14 bases. Germline V gene data show CDR1 as MNHNY and CDR2 as SVGAGI (reference sequence). The CDR3 is 17 residues long. The trim removed 5 bases at V and 7 bases at J, leaving 10 bases unmatched. As DNA, the CDR3 is TGTGCCAGCAGTCCTGGGACTAGCGGGAGCGGTGGGAATGAGCAGTTCTTC. It yields the protein CASSPGTSGSGGNEQFF.

The CDR3 nucleotides are TGTGCCAGCAGCAAAATTCGGGAGAACACCGGGGAGCTGTTTTTT. As protein: CASSKIRENTGELFF. This chain connects TRBV21-1 to TRBJ2-2; TRBD1 was called by the table and not checked on the DNA. TRBV21-1 is labeled a pseudogene. This CDR3 comprises 15 residues.

The V call is TRBV7-8, the J call TRBJ1-1; D is possibly TRBD1 (5 bases). CDR3 length equals 14 residues. V gave up 3 bases and J gave up 4 bases, with 12 bases separating them. Germline-derived CDR1 and CDR2 are SGHVS and FQNEAQ. The CDR3 DNA reads as TGTGCCAGCAGCTTGAGAGGGGCCGGCACTGAAGCTTTCTTT. This encodes CASSLRGAGTEAFF.

This chain uses TRBV7-9 with TRBJ2-7; D is perhaps TRBD1 (6 bases). V was shortened by 5 bases and J by 0 bases, with 14 bases between the two germline ends. CDR1 SEHNR and CDR2 FQNEAQ come from the germline V gene (reference sequence). The CDR3 contains 15 residues. CDR3: CASSAGTSNSYEQYV. CDR3 DNA: TGTGCCAGCAGCGCCGGGACATCTAACTCCTACGAGCAGTACGTC.

The chain uses TRBV6-1 and TRBJ2-7; TRBD2 matches 13 bases. Germline assignment: CDR1 MNHNS and CDR2 SASEGT. The CDR3 totals 17 residues. V lost 0 bases to trimming and J lost 8 bases; unmatched junction nucleotides: 10. The CDR3 reads CASSEAVRTSGREKQYV. DNA of the CDR3: TGTGCCAGCAGTGAAGCGGTCAGGACTAGCGGGAGAGAAAAGCAGTACGTC.

This chain connects TRBV4-1 to TRBJ2-7, with D perhaps TRBD1 (5 bases). This CDR3 region has 15 residues. The V gene lost 1 base and the J gene lost 2 bases, with 12 bases spanning the gap. Per germline, CDR1 MGHRA and CDR2 YSYEKL. The CDR3 loop reads CASSQVSGAPYEQYV. CDR3 sequence (DNA): TGCGCCAGCAGCCAAGTATCTGGGGCCCCCTACGAGCAGTACGTC.

The CDR3: CASTFGQGMLGEQFF. The CDR3 bases are TGTGCCAGCACCTTCGGACAGGGAATGCTTGGGGAGCAGTTCTTC. V and J are TRBV12-3 or TRBV12-4 and TRBJ2-1; 8 nucleotides match TRBD1. The CDR3 runs 15 residues. Trimming removed 7 bases from V and 10 bases from J; junction bases left unmatched: 15.

Many counts were recorded for this clonotype. The chain has TRBV6-2 or TRBV6-3 and TRBJ2-7, with 9 bases lining up with TRBD2. The V gene's germline CDR1 is MNHEY and CDR2 SVGEGT. The ends lost 3 bases at V and 3 bases at J; junction bases unmatched: 9. The CDR3 covers 16 residues. The CDR3 loop is CASSYNPSGAFYEQYV. DNA of the CDR3: TGTGCCAGCAGTTATAATCCTAGCGGGGCTTTCTACGAGCAGTACGTC.

This clonotype was observed at least ten times. The V and J genes are TRBV28 and TRBJ1-5; the D gene is possibly TRBD1 (5 bases). The CDR3 extends over 16 amino acids. CDR1 and CDR2 from the germline V gene are MDHEN and SYDVKM. V was pared by 1 base and J by 0 bases, with 10 bases between. The CDR3 region is CASSLYRWNSNQPQHF. The DNA for the CDR3 is TGTGCCAGCAGTTTATACAGGTGGAATAGCAATCAGCCCCAGCATTTT. The whole variable domain, filled in from reference TRBV28 and TRBJ1-5, reads DVKVTQSSRYLVKRTGEKVFLECVQDMDHENMFWYRQDPGLGLRLIYFSYDVKMKEKGDIPEGYSVSREKKERFSLILESASTNQTSMYLCASSLYRWNSNQPQHFGDGTRLSIL.

This clonotype was counted a few times. The J gene is TRBJ2-3, the V gene TRBV7-9, with 10 nucleotides matching TRBD2. The CDR3 length is 14 residues. Germline V gene data show CDR1 as SEHNR and CDR2 as FQNEAQ (reference sequence). Trimming at V came to 8 bases and at J to 2 bases, leaving 4 bases not matched to a gene. This chain's CDR3 is CASALAGSTDTQYF. CDR3 nucleotide sequence: TGTGCCAGCGCACTAGCGGGATCCACAGATACGCAGTATTTT.

This clonotype was detected a few times. This chain connects TRBV7-2 to TRBJ2-5; TRBD1 is a possible D gene (5 bases). CDR1 is SGHTA and CDR2 is FQGNSA in the germline V gene. Between the trimmed V and J ends, which lost 4 bases and 4 bases, there was a span of 10 bases. CDR3 length: 13 amino acids. CDR3 sequence (DNA): TGTGCCAGCAGCTCCAGGGCCCCAGAGACCCAGTACTTC. As protein: CASSSRAPETQYF.